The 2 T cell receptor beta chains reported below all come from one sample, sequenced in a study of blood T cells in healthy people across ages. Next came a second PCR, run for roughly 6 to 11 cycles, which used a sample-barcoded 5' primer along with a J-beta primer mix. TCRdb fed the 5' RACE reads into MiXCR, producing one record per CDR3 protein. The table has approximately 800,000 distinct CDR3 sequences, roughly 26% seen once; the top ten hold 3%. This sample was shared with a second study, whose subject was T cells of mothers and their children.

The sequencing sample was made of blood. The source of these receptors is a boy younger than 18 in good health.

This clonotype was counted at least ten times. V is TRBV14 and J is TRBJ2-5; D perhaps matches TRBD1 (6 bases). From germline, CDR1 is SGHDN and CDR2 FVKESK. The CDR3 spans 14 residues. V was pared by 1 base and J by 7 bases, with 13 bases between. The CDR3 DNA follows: TGTGCCAGCAGCCAAGGACAGGTTGGACTGACCCAGTACTTC. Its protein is CASSQGQVGLTQYF.

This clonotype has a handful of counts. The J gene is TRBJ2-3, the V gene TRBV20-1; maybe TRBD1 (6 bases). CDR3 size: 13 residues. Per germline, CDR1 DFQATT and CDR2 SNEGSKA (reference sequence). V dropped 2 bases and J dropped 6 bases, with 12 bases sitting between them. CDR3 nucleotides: TGCAGTGCTAGACGTAGGGGGTGGGATACGCAGTATTTT. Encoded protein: CSARRRGWDTQYF.